This TCR beta chain was sequenced in a study of regulatory and conventional T cells in RAG deficiency. The repertoire was sequenced with immunoSEQ multiplex PCR; TCRdb's copy has only in-frame clones and lacks some. The data show about 29,000 clones, around 96% seen once. Trimming cost V 7 bases and J 0 bases; bases outside gene matches: 6. The CDR3 has 15 residues. Germline-derived CDR1 and CDR2 are MNHEY and SVGAGI. The sorted conventional CD4+ T cells were CD25-low and CD127-high, with genomic DNA sequenced. This same sample was also part of a study on regulatory T cells. That source adds: Primers: 52 TRBV forward and 13 TRBJ reverse.

This TCR derives from a human donor in good health. Input material: CD25- CD4+ T cells sorted from blood. The chain has TRBV6-5 and TRBJ2-3; 8 nucleotides agree with TRBD1. CDR3 nucleotides: TGTGCCAGCACCCGGACAGGGCTTAGCACAGATACGCAGTATTTT. It is translated as CASTRTGLSTDTQYF.